A selection of T cell receptor beta chains follows, all from one sample in a study of radiotherapy plus CTLA-4 blockade in lung cancer. The data were produced by immunoSEQ multiplex PCR, yet TCRdb's version contains in-frame clones alone and is incomplete. The table shows roughly 78,000 clones, with about 80% occurring only once. The sequencing used peripheral blood, collected from a patient treated with radiotherapy plus ipilimumab. Receptors originate from a human donor with non-small cell lung cancer who had a complete response to radiotherapy plus ipilimumab. Both conserved end residues are part of each CDR3.

v_call	j_call	cdr3_aa
TRBV29-1	TRBJ1-1	CSVGRDSHTMNTEAFF
TRBV7-2	TRBJ2-1	CASSLWASGVDEQFF
TRBV2	TRBJ2-1	CASTQPGGRYNEQFF
TRBV19	TRBJ2-1	CASNEGGRNEQFF
TRBV7-7	TRBJ2-5	CASSLAVQETQYF
TRBV11-2	TRBJ2-7	CASSPKDRGDYEQYF
TRBV27	TRBJ2-7	CASSRDGPYEQYF
TRBV28	TRBJ1-2	CASSSAHRSSFRGYTF
TRBV12-5	TRBJ1-1	CASGLKTEAFF
TRBV7-2	TRBJ2-3	CASSLAGPGSLTDTQYF
TRBV15	TRBJ1-2	CATSRDVSGYGYTF
TRBV27	TRBJ1-2	CASSLSPRSRANYGYTF
TRBV30	TRBJ2-2	CAWSGRTYTGELFF
TRBV6-6	TRBJ1-1	CASSYSSREAFF
TRBV7-2	TRBJ1-5	CASRERSAYSNQPQHF
TRBV7-2	TRBJ1-2	CASSSGLRGLGYTF
TRBV4-1	TRBJ2-1	CASSQSTSVSYNEQFF
TRBV30	TRBJ1-1	CAWSRTGSTEAFF
TRBV19	TRBJ2-4	CASSMLKRANIQYF
TRBV5-1	TRBJ1-1	CASRRDRGPNTEAFF
TRBV27	TRBJ2-7	CASSALGTAYEQYF
TRBV29-1	TRBJ1-1	CSVARTTGNTEAFF
TRBV27	TRBJ2-3	CASSFPREGRQYF
TRBV5-1	TRBJ2-5	CASSSSGRAQETQYF
TRBV6-5	TRBJ1-4	CASSYRAGNEKLFF
TRBV10-3	TRBJ1-2	CAITVVRDYGYTF
TRBV19	TRBJ1-1	CASSTRDKDTEAFF
TRBV10-3	TRBJ2-3	CAISEGGRAVDTQYF
TRBV7-8	TRBJ2-2	CASSFRGATGELFF
TRBV10-3	TRBJ2-3	CAIRDTDTQYF
TRBV9	TRBJ2-1	CASSVGGSYNEQFF
TRBV5-1	TRBJ2-3	CASSSGSGQGALDTQYF
TRBV5-1	TRBJ1-1	CASSLEQYTEAFF
TRBV5-1	TRBJ2-3	CASSLGGQLTDTQYF
TRBV5-8	TRBJ1-1	CASSFDSRNTEAFF
TRBV5-1	TRBJ2-7	CASSLELAGKVKQYF
TRBV2	TRBJ1-1	CASIRPPETEAFF
TRBV6-1	TRBJ2-2	CASSKIGELFF
TRBV10-1	TRBJ2-7	CASSESGRAGDGYEQYF
TRBV7-6	TRBJ1-4	CASSRGPDEKLFF
TRBV4-3	TRBJ2-7	CASSQDGREQYF
TRBV29-1	TRBJ2-1	CSVRAGGAPNEQFF
TRBV27	TRBJ1-4	CASSSEQGGTLLF